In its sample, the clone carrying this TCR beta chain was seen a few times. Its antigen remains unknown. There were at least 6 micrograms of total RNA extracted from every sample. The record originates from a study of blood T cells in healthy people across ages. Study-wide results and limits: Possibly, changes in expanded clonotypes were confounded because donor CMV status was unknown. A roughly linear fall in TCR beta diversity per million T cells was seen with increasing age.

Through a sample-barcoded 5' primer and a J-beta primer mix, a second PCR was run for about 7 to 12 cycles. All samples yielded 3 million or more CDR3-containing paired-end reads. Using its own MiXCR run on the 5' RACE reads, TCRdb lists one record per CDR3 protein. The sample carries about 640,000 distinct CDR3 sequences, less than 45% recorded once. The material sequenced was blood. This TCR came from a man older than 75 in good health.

CDR3 bases: TGTGCCAGCAGCTTAGGGACATTGGGACCCAATGAGCAGTTCTTC. Amino acids: CASSLGTLGPNEQFF. The chain is built from TRBV7-3 and TRBJ2-1; TRBD1 is a possible D gene (6 bases). Deletions cut 2 bases from V and 6 bases from J, with 14 bases between. Germline V lookup: CDR1 SGHTA, CDR2 FQGTGA. This CDR3 has 15 residues.